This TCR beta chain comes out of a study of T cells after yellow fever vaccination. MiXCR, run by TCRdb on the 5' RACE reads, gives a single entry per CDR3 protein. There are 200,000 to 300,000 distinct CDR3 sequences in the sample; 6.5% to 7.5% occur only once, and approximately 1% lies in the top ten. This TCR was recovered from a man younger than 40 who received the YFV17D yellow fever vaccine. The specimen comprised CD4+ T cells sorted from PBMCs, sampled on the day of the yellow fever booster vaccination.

This CDR3 reads CASTKPQLARTDTQYF. The CDR3 nucleotides read TGTGCCAGCACCAAACCGCAACTAGCGCGCACAGATACGCAGTATTTT. The V call is TRBV7-9, the J call TRBJ2-3; 7 positions agree with TRBD2. Germline trimming cut 7 bases from V and 1 base from J; bases unmatched to any gene: 11. This CDR3 region has 16 residues. CDR1 is SEHNR and CDR2 is FQNEAQ in the germline V gene (reference sequence).